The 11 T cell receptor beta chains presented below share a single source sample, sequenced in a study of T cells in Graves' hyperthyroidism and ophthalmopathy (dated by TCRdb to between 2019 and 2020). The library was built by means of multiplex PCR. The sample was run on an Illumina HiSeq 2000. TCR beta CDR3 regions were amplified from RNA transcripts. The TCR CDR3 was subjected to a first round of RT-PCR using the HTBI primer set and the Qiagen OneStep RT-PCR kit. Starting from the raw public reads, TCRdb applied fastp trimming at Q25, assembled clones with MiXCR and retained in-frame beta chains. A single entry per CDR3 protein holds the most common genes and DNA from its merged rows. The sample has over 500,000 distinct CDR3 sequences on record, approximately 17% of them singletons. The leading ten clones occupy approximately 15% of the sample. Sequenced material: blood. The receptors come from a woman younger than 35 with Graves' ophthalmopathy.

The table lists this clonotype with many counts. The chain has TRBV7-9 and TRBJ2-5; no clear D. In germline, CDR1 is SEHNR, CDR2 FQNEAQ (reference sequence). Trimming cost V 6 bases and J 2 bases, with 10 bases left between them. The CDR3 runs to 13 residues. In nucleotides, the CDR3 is TGTGCCAGCAGTCGAGACCCACAAGAGACCCAGTACTTC. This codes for CASSRDPQETQYF. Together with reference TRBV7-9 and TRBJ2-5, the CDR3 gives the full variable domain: DTGVSQNPRHKITKRGQNVTFRCDPISEHNRLYWYRQTLGQGPEFLTYFQNEAQLEKSRLLSDRFSAERPKGSFSTLEIQRTEQGDSAMYLCASSRDPQETQYFGPGTRLLVL.

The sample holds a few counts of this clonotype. CDR3 amino acids: CASSPLRQGATGYTF. CDR3 DNA sequence: TGTGCCAGCAGCCCACTTCGCCAGGGGGCGACTGGCTACACCTTC. The chain links TRBV25-1 to TRBJ1-2; 8 positions match TRBD1. Trimming removed 6 bases from V and 7 bases from J; junction bases left unmatched: 13. Germline V CDR1 and CDR2: MGHDK, SYGVNS. This CDR3 spans 15 amino acids.

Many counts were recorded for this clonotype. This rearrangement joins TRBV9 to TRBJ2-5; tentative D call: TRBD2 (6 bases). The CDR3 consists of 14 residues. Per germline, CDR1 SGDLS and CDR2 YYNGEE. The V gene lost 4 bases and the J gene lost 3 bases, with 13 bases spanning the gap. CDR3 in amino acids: CASSLGLQEETQYF. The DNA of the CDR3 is TGTGCCAGCAGCCTGGGACTGCAAGAAGAGACCCAGTACTTC.

The DNA for the CDR3 is TGTGCCAGCAGTGAACAGGCCGGAAACACCATATATTTT. Translating gives CASSEQAGNTIYF. The chain carries TRBV6-1 and TRBJ1-3, with D unclear. The germline gives CDR1 MNHNS, CDR2 SASEGT. CDR3 size: 13 residues. The ends were cut back, 2 bases at V and 4 bases at J, with 6 bases in the middle.

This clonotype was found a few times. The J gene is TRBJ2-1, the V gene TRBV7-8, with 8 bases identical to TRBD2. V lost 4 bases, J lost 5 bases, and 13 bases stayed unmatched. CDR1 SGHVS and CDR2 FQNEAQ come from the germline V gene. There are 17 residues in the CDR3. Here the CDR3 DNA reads TGTGCCAGCAGCTCGCCCCCCGGGGGGGCTTATAACAATGAGCAGTTCTTC. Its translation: CASSSPPGGAYNNEQFF.

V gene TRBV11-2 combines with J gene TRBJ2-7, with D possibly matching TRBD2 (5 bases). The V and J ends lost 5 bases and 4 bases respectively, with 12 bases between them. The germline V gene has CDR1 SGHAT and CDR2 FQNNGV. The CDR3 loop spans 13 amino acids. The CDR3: CASSPVRGYEQYF. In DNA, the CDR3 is TGTGCCAGCAGCCCCGTTCGAGGGTACGAGCAGTACTTC.

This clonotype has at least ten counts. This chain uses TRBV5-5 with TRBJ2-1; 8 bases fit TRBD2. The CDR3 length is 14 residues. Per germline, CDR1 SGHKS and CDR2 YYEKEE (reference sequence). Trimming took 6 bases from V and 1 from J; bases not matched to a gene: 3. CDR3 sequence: CASTSSGSYNEQFF. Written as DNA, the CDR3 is TGTGCCAGCACCTCTAGCGGGTCCTACAATGAGCAGTTCTTC.

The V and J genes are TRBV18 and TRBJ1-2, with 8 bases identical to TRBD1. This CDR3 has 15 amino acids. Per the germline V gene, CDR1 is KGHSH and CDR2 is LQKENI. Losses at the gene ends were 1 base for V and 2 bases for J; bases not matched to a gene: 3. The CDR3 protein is CASSPRGQENYGYTF. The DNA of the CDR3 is TGTGCCAGCTCACCACGGGGACAGGAGAACTATGGCTACACCTTC.

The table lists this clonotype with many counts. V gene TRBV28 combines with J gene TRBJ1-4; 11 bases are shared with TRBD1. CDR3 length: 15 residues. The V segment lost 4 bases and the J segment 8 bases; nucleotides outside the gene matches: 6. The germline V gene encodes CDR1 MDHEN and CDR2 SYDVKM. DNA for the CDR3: TGTGCCAGCAGTTCGGGGACAGGGGGAGAGGAAAAACTGTTTTTT. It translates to CASSSGTGGEEKLFF.

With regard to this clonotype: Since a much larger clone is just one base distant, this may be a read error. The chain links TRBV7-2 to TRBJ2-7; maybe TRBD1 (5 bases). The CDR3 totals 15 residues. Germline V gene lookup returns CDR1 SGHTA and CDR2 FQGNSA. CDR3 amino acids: CASSLDWGEAYEEYF. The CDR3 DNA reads TGTGCCAGCAGCTTGGATTGGGGCGAGGCGTACGAGGAGTACTTC.

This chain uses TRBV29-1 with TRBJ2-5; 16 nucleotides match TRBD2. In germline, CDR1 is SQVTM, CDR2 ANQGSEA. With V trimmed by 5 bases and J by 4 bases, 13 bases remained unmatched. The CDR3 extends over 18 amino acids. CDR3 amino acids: CSVYGGLAGGNRGETQYF. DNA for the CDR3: TGCAGCGTTTACGGGGGACTAGCGGGGGGGAATCGAGGAGAGACCCAGTACTTC.